A selection of T cell receptor beta chains follows, all from one sample in a study of shared clonotypes between healthy human individuals. Method: immunoSEQ multiplex PCR; TCRdb's copy keeps in-frame clones and lacks some. The sample contains 500,000 or so clones, approximately 94% of which appear only once. Sequencing was carried out using naive CD4+ T cells sorted from blood. The source is a woman in her twenties or thirties in good health. Both conserved end residues are part of each CDR3. A D gene is named only where the DNA matches it firmly. Not all rows give a size; the values are once, few, many and, for expanded clones, a class.

D,J,size,V,CDR3,DNA
.,TRBJ1-3,.,TRBV29-1,CSVADGPTIYF,TGCAGCGTTGCAGACGGGCCCACCATATATTTT
.,TRBJ1-2,.,TRBV5-4,CASSLDRLNGYTF,TGTGCCAGCAGCCTTGACAGACTTAATGGCTACACCTTC
.,TRBJ2-1,.,TRBV11-2,CASSPHNEQFF,TGTGCCAGCAGCCCTCACAATGAGCAGTTCTTC
.,TRBJ2-3,.,TRBV6-1,CASSRTTTTTDTQYF,TGTGCCAGCAGTCGGACTACCACAACGACAGATACGCAGTATTTT
.,TRBJ2-5,.,TRBV28,CASSLSSGPQETQYF,TGTGCCAGCAGTTTAAGCAGCGGGCCTCAAGAGACCCAGTACTTC
.,TRBJ1-2,.,TRBV27,CASSDPGGGMNYTF,TGTGCCAGCAGTGACCCCGGTGGGGGGATGAACTACACCTTC
.,TRBJ2-5,.,TRBV18,CASSWNQETQYF,TGTGCCAGCTCTTGGAACCAAGAGACCCAGTACTTC
TRBD1,TRBJ1-1,.,TRBV6-4,CASSGQGNTEAFF,TGTGCCAGCAGTGGACAGGGAAACACTGAAGCTTTCTTT
.,TRBJ2-1,.,TRBV11-2,CASSLAGGTPINEQFF,TGTGCCAGCAGCTTAGCTGGCGGGACGCCAATCAATGAGCAGTTCTTC
TRBD2,TRBJ2-7,.,TRBV4-1,CASSQEGLAGAGEQYF,TGCGCCAGCAGCCAAGAGGGACTAGCGGGAGCAGGCGAGCAGTACTTC
.,TRBJ1-3,.,TRBV28,CASSLDPGAFGNTIYF,TGTGCCAGCAGTTTAGATCCAGGAGCCTTCGGAAACACCATATATTTT
TRBD2,TRBJ2-7,.,TRBV5-1,CASSLTGTSSLGSYEQYF,TGCGCCAGCAGTCTAACCGGGACTAGCTCATTGGGCTCCTACGAGCAGTACTTC
.,TRBJ2-7,.,TRBV15,CATSRERGRYEQYF,TGTGCCACCAGCAGAGAACGGGGGCGCTACGAGCAGTACTTC
TRBD2,TRBJ2-1,once,TRBV28,CASSHSGRTNNEQFF,TGTGCCAGCAGTCATAGCGGGAGGACTAACAATGAGCAGTTCTTC
.,TRBJ2-1,.,TRBV7-2,CASSSPQVTREQFF,TGTGCCAGCAGCTCACCACAGGTAACGCGTGAGCAGTTCTTC
.,TRBJ2-7,.,TRBV5-1,CASSSPGLEEQYF,TGCGCCAGCAGCTCCCCAGGGTTGGAAGAGCAGTACTTC
.,TRBJ2-5,.,TRBV13,CASSLGLRVRGSQETQYF,TGTGCCAGCAGCTTAGGCCTCAGGGTCAGGGGCTCCCAAGAGACCCAGTACTTC
.,TRBJ1-6,.,TRBV7-7,CASSSGVNSPLHF,TGTGCCAGCAGCTCCGGGGTTAATTCACCCCTCCACTTT
TRBD2,TRBJ2-5,.,TRBV19,CASSIEGAGAGQETQYF,TGTGCCAGTAGTATAGAAGGAGCGGGAGCAGGGCAAGAGACCCAGTACTTC
TRBD2,TRBJ2-7,.,TRBV11-3,CASSLAPPPAGGGYEQYF,TGTGCCAGCAGCTTAGCACCCCCGCCGGCGGGAGGAGGCTACGAGCAGTACTTC
TRBD1,TRBJ1-5,.,TRBV19,CASSLTGSSGNQPQHF,TGTGCCAGTAGTTTGACAGGGTCGTCGGGCAATCAGCCCCAGCATTTT
TRBD2,TRBJ2-7,.,TRBV7-2,CASSPSGRYEQYF,TGTGCCAGCAGCCCTAGCGGGAGATACGAGCAGTACTTC
TRBD2,TRBJ2-2,.,TRBV27,CASTLEWTSGRAGTGELFF,TGTGCCAGCACCCTAGAATGGACTAGCGGGAGGGCCGGCACCGGGGAGCTGTTTTTT
TRBD1,TRBJ2-7,.,TRBV5-1,CASSRVGTGFDEQYF,TGCGCCAGCAGCCGGGTCGGGACAGGGTTCGACGAGCAGTACTTC
.,TRBJ2-3,.,TRBV7-2,CASSFSGPTDTQYF,TGTGCCAGCAGCTTTTCCGGTCCCACAGATACGCAGTATTTT
.,TRBJ2-7,.,TRBV5-1,CASSLLGQGPYEQYF,TGCGCCAGCAGCTTGCTAGGGCAGGGGCCCTACGAGCAGTACTTC
.,TRBJ1-5,.,TRBV6-5,CASSYSPYSNQPQHF,TGTGCCAGCAGTTACTCGCCCTATAGCAATCAGCCCCAGCATTTT
TRBD2,TRBJ2-7,once,TRBV28,CASRTGTSGSYEQYF,TGTGCCAGCAGAACCGGGACTAGCGGTTCCTACGAGCAGTACTTC
TRBD2,TRBJ2-3,.,TRBV7-7,CASSPGTSGTDTQYF,TGTGCCAGCAGCCCCGGGACTAGCGGCACAGATACGCAGTATTTT
TRBD1,TRBJ1-2,.,TRBV14,CASSAAGGGYGYTF,TGTGCCAGCAGCGCGGCAGGGGGCGGCTATGGCTACACCTTC
.,TRBJ2-7,.,TRBV5-1,CASSLGYGTYEQYF,TGCGCCAGCAGCTTGGGGTACGGTACCTACGAGCAGTACTTC
.,TRBJ1-4,.,TRBV7-9,CASSLGIPPSNNEKLFF,TGTGCCAGCAGCTTAGGGATCCCCCCATCGAATAATGAAAAACTGTTTTTT
TRBD1,TRBJ1-1,.,TRBV15,CATSRVQGAGTEAFF,TGTGCCACCAGCAGGGTGCAGGGGGCGGGCACTGAAGCTTTCTTT
TRBD2,TRBJ2-7,.,TRBV6-5,CASSPKRESYEQYF,TGTGCCAGCAGCCCAAAGCGGGAATCCTACGAGCAGTACTTC
.,TRBJ1-3,once,TRBV5-1,CASSPGRSSGNTIYF,TGCGCCAGCAGCCCGGGACGGAGCTCTGGAAACACCATATATTTT
TRBD1,TRBJ2-5,.,TRBV28,CASSSLNRGQETQYF,TGTGCCAGCAGTTCGCTGAACAGGGGGCAGGAGACCCAGTACTTC
.,TRBJ2-3,.,TRBV6-5,CASSLTGSIDTQYF,TGTGCCAGCAGCTTGACGGGATCCATAGATACGCAGTATTTT
.,TRBJ1-4,once,TRBV11-2,CASSSDTAPSEKLFF,TGTGCCAGCAGCTCGGACACGGCTCCCTCCGAAAAACTGTTTTTT
.,TRBJ2-3,.,TRBV18,CASSPFGGGATDTQYF,TGTGCCAGCTCACCGTTCGGTGGGGGAGCCACAGATACGCAGTATTTT
.,TRBJ2-2,once,TRBV11-3,CASRDTGELFF,TGTGCCAGCAGGGACACCGGGGAGCTGTTTTTT
.,TRBJ2-2,once,TRBV9,CASSAREAGAVNTGELFF,TGTGCCAGCAGCGCGAGGGAGGCGGGGGCGGTGAACACCGGGGAGCTGTTTTTT
.,TRBJ1-1,.,TRBV5-5,CASSLVEGGVTEAFF,TGTGCCAGCAGCTTGGTGGAGGGGGGAGTCACTGAAGCTTTCTTT
TRBD2,TRBJ2-7,.,TRBV7-9,CASSSGYNEQYF,TGTGCCAGCAGTAGCGGGTACAACGAGCAGTACTTC
.,TRBJ2-7,.,TRBV5-5,CASSFTGSVNEQYF,TGTGCCAGCAGCTTTACGGGCTCCGTAAACGAGCAGTACTTC
TRBD1,TRBJ2-7,few,TRBV6-1,CASSENRGPEQYF,TGTGCCAGCAGCGAAAACAGGGGGCCCGAGCAGTACTTC